Listed below are T cell receptor beta chains from one sample, sequenced in a study of cytomegalovirus exposure and HLA in healthy donors. Clones were sequenced by immunoSEQ multiplex PCR, and TCRdb holds only the in-frame ones, with some missing. The sample contains about 130,000 clones, around three quarters of which appear only once. The source material was PBMCs. The receptors originated from a man between 25 and 39 years old in good health and CMV-seronegative. Both conserved end residues are part of each CDR3. Each record gives: clone size, V gene, D gene, J gene, CDR3 DNA, CDR3 protein. A D gene is named only where the DNA matches it firmly. Clone size, where shown, is once, few, many, or a class for clones that have expanded.

size: few
V: TRBV5-1
D: TRBD2
J: TRBJ2-7
DNA: TGCGCCAGCAGCATGACTAGCCTTAGGGAGCAGTACTTC
CDR3: CASSMTSLREQYF

size: -
V: TRBV28
D: -
J: TRBJ1-5
DNA: TGTGCCAGCAGTTTAGGGGCAGGTCTTGTTTATCAGCCCCAGCATTTT
CDR3: CASSLGAGLVYQPQHF

size: -
V: TRBV20-1
D: -
J: TRBJ2-7
DNA: TGCAGTGCTAGAACAGGCTACGAGCAGTACTTC
CDR3: CSARTGYEQYF

size: -
V: TRBV29-1
D: -
J: TRBJ1-4
DNA: TGCAGCGTTACGAAAACAGGAGGGGCTGAAAAACTGTTTTTT
CDR3: CSVTKTGGAEKLFF

size: few
V: TRBV5-6
D: TRBD2
J: TRBJ2-2
DNA: TGTGCCAGCAGCTTCGGGACTAGCGGGGGAGCCTTTACCGGGGAGCTGTTTTTT
CDR3: CASSFGTSGGAFTGELFF

size: -
V: TRBV27
D: -
J: TRBJ1-6
DNA: TGTGCCAGCAGTTTGCAGCTCGGGAGCCTCCACTTT
CDR3: CASSLQLGSLHF

size: -
V: TRBV7-2
D: TRBD2
J: TRBJ2-3
DNA: TGTGCCAGCAGCCTAGCGGGAGGCACAGATACGCAGTATTTT
CDR3: CASSLAGGTDTQYF

size: -
V: TRBV18
D: TRBD1
J: TRBJ2-5
DNA: TGTGCCAGCTCACCAATTTGGAACAGGGGCGGATCTAAAGAGACCCAGTACTTC
CDR3: CASSPIWNRGGSKETQYF

size: -
V: TRBV27
D: TRBD2
J: TRBJ2-7
DNA: TGTGCCAGCAGTTTATTACCTAGCGGGTCCTACGAGCAGTACTTC
CDR3: CASSLLPSGSYEQYF

size: -
V: TRBV12-5
D: TRBD1
J: TRBJ1-2
DNA: TGTGCTAGTGTTTCAACAGGGGGTTTGGATGGCTACACCTTC
CDR3: CASVSTGGLDGYTF

size: -
V: TRBV27
D: -
J: TRBJ2-5
DNA: TGTGCCAGCAGCCAACCGGGGACCCAGTACTTC
CDR3: CASSQPGTQYF

size: few
V: TRBV4-2
D: TRBD2
J: TRBJ2-7
DNA: TGTGCCAGCAGCCAAGATGGGGGCACTAGCGGGATCTACGAGCAGTACTTC
CDR3: CASSQDGGTSGIYEQYF

size: -
V: TRBV9
D: -
J: TRBJ2-2
DNA: TGTGCCAGCAGCCTCCTGGACAGCACCACCGGGGAGCTGTTTTTT
CDR3: CASSLLDSTTGELFF

size: -
V: TRBV7-9
D: -
J: TRBJ1-1
DNA: TGTTCCAGCACCCCCCTCGTCCCTGAAGCTTTCTTT
CDR3: CSSTPLVPEAFF

size: -
V: TRBV27
D: TRBD2
J: TRBJ2-7
DNA: TGTGCCAGCAGCAGTAGCGGGTCCCTCTCCTACGAGCAGTACTTC
CDR3: CASSSSGSLSYEQYF

size: once
V: TRBV19
D: -
J: TRBJ2-1
DNA: TGTGCCAGTAGTCACGGGAGTAGGTCCTACAATGAGCAGTTCTTC
CDR3: CASSHGSRSYNEQFF

size: -
V: TRBV5-4
D: -
J: TRBJ1-4
DNA: TGTGCCAGCAGCTCCAACAGGGCTGAAAAACTGTTTTTT
CDR3: CASSSNRAEKLFF

size: few
V: TRBV5-1
D: TRBD2
J: TRBJ2-7
DNA: TGCGCCAGCAGCCCACCGGGACAAGGACTAGCGCAAACCTACGAGCAGTACTTC
CDR3: CASSPPGQGLAQTYEQYF

size: -
V: TRBV28
D: TRBD2
J: TRBJ2-7
DNA: TGTGCCAGCAGCCCCGGGACTAGCGGGATGATCTTCTACACGTCCTACATCTACGAGCAGTACTTC
CDR3: CASSPGTSGMIFYTSYIYEQYF

size: -
V: TRBV30
D: TRBD2
J: TRBJ2-3
DNA: TGTGCCTGGAGTGTACGGGCTAGCGGGAGCTTCACAGATACGCAGTATTTT
CDR3: CAWSVRASGSFTDTQYF

size: -
V: TRBV2
D: -
J: TRBJ1-2
DNA: TGTGCCAGCAGTGAATGGGTGGACAGTAACTATGGCTACACCTTC
CDR3: CASSEWVDSNYGYTF

size: -
V: TRBV5-1
D: -
J: TRBJ2-7
DNA: TGCGCCAGCAGCTTGTTACAGGGTCCTTCCTACGAGCAGTACTTC
CDR3: CASSLLQGPSYEQYF

size: -
V: TRBV5-4
D: TRBD1
J: TRBJ2-3
DNA: TGTGCCAGCAGCTTAGACAGGGATACAGATACGCAGTATTTT
CDR3: CASSLDRDTDTQYF

size: -
V: TRBV27
D: -
J: TRBJ2-3
DNA: TGTGCCAGCATGGCAGGGGACGCGCAGTATTTT
CDR3: CASMAGDAQYF

size: -
V: TRBV7-2
D: TRBD2
J: TRBJ2-7
DNA: TGTGCCAGCAGCTTGGCAACGGGGGAGGGCGAGCAGTACTTC
CDR3: CASSLATGEGEQYF

size: -
V: TRBV12-5
D: TRBD2
J: TRBJ2-5
DNA: TGTGCTAGTGGTTTGGTAATGGGTCTAGCGGGAGTTGAGACCCAGTACTTC
CDR3: CASGLVMGLAGVETQYF

size: -
V: TRBV5-1
D: -
J: TRBJ1-1
DNA: TGCGCCAGCAGCTATAGCCTCAGGGGTTCGGGGAACACTGAAGCTTTCTTT
CDR3: CASSYSLRGSGNTEAFF

size: -
V: TRBV30
D: -
J: TRBJ1-3
DNA: TGTGCCTGGATGCGGGGGGAAAACACCATATATTTT
CDR3: CAWMRGENTIYF

size: -
V: TRBV6-6
D: -
J: TRBJ2-1
DNA: TGTGCCAGCAGCCGCTTAGCCCCCTCTTACAATGAGCAGTTCTTC
CDR3: CASSRLAPSYNEQFF

size: -
V: TRBV27
D: TRBD1
J: TRBJ2-7
DNA: TGTGCCAGCAGTTTGAGGGGGCAGGGCTACGAGCAGTACTTC
CDR3: CASSLRGQGYEQYF

size: few
V: TRBV10-3
D: -
J: TRBJ1-5
DNA: TGTGCCATCAGTGAGTCGGGGTTACAGGGTGAACAGCCCCAGAATTTT
CDR3: CAISESGLQGEQPQNF

size: -
V: TRBV5-6
D: -
J: TRBJ1-1
DNA: TGTGCCAGCAGCCGCCGCCGATGGGGAGCCACAGCCCCGAACACTGAAGCTTTCTTT
CDR3: CASSRRRWGATAPNTEAFF

size: -
V: TRBV19
D: TRBD1
J: TRBJ2-1
DNA: TGTGCCAGCCTCTCCGGGACAGGGGGCTACAATGAGCAGTTCTTC
CDR3: CASLSGTGGYNEQFF

size: -
V: TRBV13
D: TRBD2
J: TRBJ2-1
DNA: TGTGCCAGCAGCTCCACCGAGGGGACTAGCGGGAGAAAGCTCAATGAGCAGTTCTTC
CDR3: CASSSTEGTSGRKLNEQFF

size: -
V: TRBV14
D: -
J: TRBJ2-7
DNA: TGTGCCAGCAGCCATGGTGGGAGGGGGAACGAGCAGTACTTC
CDR3: CASSHGGRGNEQYF

size: -
V: TRBV27
D: -
J: TRBJ1-5
DNA: TGTGCCAGCAGTCCCTACAGTAGCAATCAGCCCCAGCATTTT
CDR3: CASSPYSSNQPQHF

size: -
V: TRBV7-2
D: -
J: TRBJ2-2
DNA: TGTGCCAGCACCCCCGGGAACACCGGGGAGCTGTTTTTT
CDR3: CASTPGNTGELFF

size: -
V: TRBV9
D: -
J: TRBJ2-1
DNA: TGTGCCAGCAGCGCCCCAGAAGGGGCAGAATACAATGAGCAGTTCTTC
CDR3: CASSAPEGAEYNEQFF

size: once
V: TRBV19
D: TRBD2
J: TRBJ2-1
DNA: TGTGCCAGTAGTAGCTATGGGACTAGCGGGAATAATGAGCAGTTCTTC
CDR3: CASSSYGTSGNNEQFF